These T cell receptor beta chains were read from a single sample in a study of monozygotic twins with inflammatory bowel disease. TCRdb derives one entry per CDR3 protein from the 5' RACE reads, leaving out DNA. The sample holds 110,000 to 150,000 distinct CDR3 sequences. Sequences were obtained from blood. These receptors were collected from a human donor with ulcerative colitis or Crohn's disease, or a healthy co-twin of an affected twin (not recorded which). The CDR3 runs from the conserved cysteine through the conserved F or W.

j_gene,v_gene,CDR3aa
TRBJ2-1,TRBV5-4,CASSLVRVSYNEQFF
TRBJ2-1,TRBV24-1,CATSDPSTSGSGNEQFF
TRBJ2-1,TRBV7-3,CASSRAAGIAGGQNEQFF
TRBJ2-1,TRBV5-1,CASSSNKPGLAGGEQFF
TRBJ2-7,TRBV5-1,CASTLTGGSNEQYF
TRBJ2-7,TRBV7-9,CASSFIGTSVYEQYF
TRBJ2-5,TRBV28,CASLGGAFGETQYF
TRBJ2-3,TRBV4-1,CASSQAEAGGVTDTQYF
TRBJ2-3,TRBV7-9,CASSLRDRLYPSGYF
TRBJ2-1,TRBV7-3,CASSHLAGGPKSDEQFF
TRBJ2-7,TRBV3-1,CASSQGGLAGISYEQYF
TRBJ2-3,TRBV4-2,CASSQEQIAGVTDTQYF
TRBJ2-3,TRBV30,CAWSESADTQYF
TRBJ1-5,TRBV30,CAWSPTTVNQPQHF
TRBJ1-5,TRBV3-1,CASSQVGGQPQHF
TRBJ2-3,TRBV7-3,CASSSLAGGGYTQYF
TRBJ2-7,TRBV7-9,CASSSKGGTASYEQYF
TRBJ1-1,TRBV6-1,CASSRRGSGTEAFF
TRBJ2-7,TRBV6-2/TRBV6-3,CASSYSPLAGAGEQYF
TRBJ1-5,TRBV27,CASRRESNQPQHF
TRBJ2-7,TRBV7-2,CASSARDRGIREQYF
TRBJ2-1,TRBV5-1,CASSLGLGEQFF
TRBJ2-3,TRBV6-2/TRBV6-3,CASSYSAGLLDTQYF
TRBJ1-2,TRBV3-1,CASSQGDRRSTETF
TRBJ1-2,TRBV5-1,CASSLDRGDDGYTF
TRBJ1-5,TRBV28,CASSFFGSNQPQHF
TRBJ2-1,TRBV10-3,CAISESGRAPSNEQFF
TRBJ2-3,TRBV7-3,CASSLAGAGDTQYF
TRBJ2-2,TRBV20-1,CSAQLAGGYYTGELFF
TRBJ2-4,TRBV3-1,CASSQEGVVNIQYF
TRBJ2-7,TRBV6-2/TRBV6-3,CASTSGLNYEQYF
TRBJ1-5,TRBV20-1,CSARAMAGEQPQHF
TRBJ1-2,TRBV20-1,CSAVVTKFYGYTF
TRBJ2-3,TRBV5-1,CASSLSLAGADTQYF
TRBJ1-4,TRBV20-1,CSAWTGFKLFF
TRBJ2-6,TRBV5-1,CASSAEGYSGANVLTF
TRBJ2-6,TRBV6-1,CATNSGVGANVLTF
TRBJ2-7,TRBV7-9,CASTVSGYEQYF
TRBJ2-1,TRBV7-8,CASGTTSYNEQFF
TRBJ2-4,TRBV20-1,CSAREDPIAKNIQYF
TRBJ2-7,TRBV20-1,CSAAGTSGRINEQYF
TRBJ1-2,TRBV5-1,CASSIHRDSRPAYGYTF
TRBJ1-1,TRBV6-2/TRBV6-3,CASTDRTEAFF
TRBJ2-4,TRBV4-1,CASSYTRDFQNIQYF
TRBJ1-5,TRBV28,CASSLVDSFKYSNQPQHF
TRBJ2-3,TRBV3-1,CASSPLAGTSGTDTQYF
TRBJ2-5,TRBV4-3,CASSQGGEETQYF
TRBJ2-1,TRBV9,CASSVEAGAYNEQFF
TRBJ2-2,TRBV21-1,CASSKVWGRLTGELFF
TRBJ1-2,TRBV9,CASSRGQGEVYGYTF
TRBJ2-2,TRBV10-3,CAIASTSGKYGGELFF
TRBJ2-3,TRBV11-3,CASSSPAGADTQYF
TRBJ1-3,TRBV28,CASRRPPRQGPSGNTIYF
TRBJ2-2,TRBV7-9,CASSPPGTGNTGELFF
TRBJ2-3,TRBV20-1,CSARDFRATDTQYF
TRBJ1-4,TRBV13,CASSGGVAGEKLFF
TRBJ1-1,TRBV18,CASSPRQTNTEAFF
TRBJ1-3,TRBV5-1,CASSLEQTGNTIYF